Sequencing of this TCR beta chain was carried out in a study of cytomegalovirus exposure and HLA in healthy donors. As for the study in general: Most genotyped donors, roughly 83% of 398, had Caucasian-associated genetic ancestry.

Regarding this clone: Its cognate antigen is unknown.

Whole-study results and caveats: The study carried out a later analysis of TCR beta sequences. It associated around 17,000 of them with specific HLA alleles at a false discovery rate of 0.05.

This CDR3 spans 18 amino acids. The ends lost 0 bases at V and 1 base at J; junction bases unmatched: 8. Germline CDR1 reads SGHVS; CDR2 reads FQNEAQ. The PCR was carried out with 60 Vbeta primers and 13 Jbeta primers. Using immunoSEQ multiplex PCR, the repertoire was profiled, and TCRdb retains in-frame clones only, with some absent. The table lists 30,000 to 35,000 clones, roughly 64% of them singletons. The specimen was PBMCs. The gene calls are TRBV7-8 and TRBJ2-1, with TRBD2 matching 8 bases. The sequence came from a man between 35 and 55 years old in good health and CMV-seropositive. Here the CDR3 reads CASSLAPFRGGSYNEQFF. In DNA form, the CDR3 reads TGTGCCAGCAGCTTAGCCCCCTTTCGGGGGGGATCCTACAATGAGCAGTTCTTC.